This TCR beta chain was profiled in a study of T-cell memory formation after mild COVID-19. Study-level background: The TCR clusters were mostly specific to one donor. Study observations and caveats: Prior to infection, memory already included some responding clones, suggesting cross-reactive memory joined.

Details on this clonotype: Its target is not known.

Germline CDR1 and CDR2: KGHDR and SFDVKD. The CDR3 runs 14 residues. Trimming took 2 bases from V and 2 from J, leaving 7 bases between them. 5'RACE with constant-segment primers built TCRalpha and TCRbeta cDNA libraries with UMIs. TCRdb called the 5' RACE reads again in MiXCR, with one record for every CDR3 protein. The sample records some 200,000 distinct CDR3 sequences, 7.5% to 10% being singletons. This TCR was recovered from a man aged 18 to 30 who had mild COVID-19 (a few samples of this study predate the infection). Cell type and time point are not known. Sample: PBMCs or a T cell subset sorted from them (not recorded which). The gene calls are TRBV24-1 and TRBJ2-3; D not resolved. In nucleotides, the CDR3 is TGTGCCACCAGTGATTCTGGGCCCACAGATACGCAGTATTTT. This gives the protein CATSDSGPTDTQYF.